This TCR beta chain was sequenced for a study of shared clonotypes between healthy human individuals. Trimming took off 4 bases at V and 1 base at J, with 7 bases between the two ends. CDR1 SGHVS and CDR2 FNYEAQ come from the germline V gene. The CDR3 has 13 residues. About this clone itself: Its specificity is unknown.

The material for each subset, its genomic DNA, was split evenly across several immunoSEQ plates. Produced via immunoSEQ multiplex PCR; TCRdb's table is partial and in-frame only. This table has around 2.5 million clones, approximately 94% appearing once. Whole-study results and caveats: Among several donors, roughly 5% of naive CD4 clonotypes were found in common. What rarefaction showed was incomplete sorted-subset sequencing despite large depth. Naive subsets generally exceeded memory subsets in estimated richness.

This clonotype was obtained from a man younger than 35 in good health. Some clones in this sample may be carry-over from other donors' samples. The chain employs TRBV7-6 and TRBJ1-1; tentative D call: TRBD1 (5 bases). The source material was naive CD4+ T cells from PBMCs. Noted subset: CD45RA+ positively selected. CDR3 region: CASSYQGNTEAFF. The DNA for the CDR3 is TGTGCCAGCAGCTACCAGGGGAACACTGAAGCTTTCTTT.